What follows are 26 T cell receptor beta chains derived from one specimen sequenced in a study of T cell changes during pregnancy in multiple sclerosis. Profiled with immunoSEQ multiplex PCR; TCRdb holds only in-frame clones, not every one. The table has under 50,000 clones, approximately 92% seen once; the top ten hold more than 3%. Sequenced here: CD8+ T cells from peripheral blood mononuclear cells, sampled after pregnancy. The receptors stem from a female donor with multiple sclerosis, enrolled in a pregnancy study.

The chain couples TRBV4-1 to TRBJ2-5; D not resolved. The CDR3 contains 15 residues. V lost 2 bases to trimming and J lost 3 bases, with 13 bases between them. From germline, CDR1 is MGHRA and CDR2 YSYEKL. The CDR3 bases are TGCGCCAGCAGCCAAAGGTCGATCCGGGAAGAGACCCAGTACTTC. It specifies CASSQRSIREETQYF.

This rearrangement joins TRBV9 to TRBJ2-7; TRBD1 might be the D (5 bases). Germline lookup yields CDR1 SGDLS and CDR2 YYNGEE. The ends were cut back, 3 bases at V and 0 bases at J, with 13 bases in the middle. The CDR3 has 15 amino acids. CDR3 region: CASSGGHSSSYEQYF. The DNA of the CDR3 is TGTGCCAGCAGCGGAGGACATTCGAGCTCCTACGAGCAGTACTTC.

The CDR3 sequence: CASSSSTELANYGYTF. Here the CDR3 DNA reads TGTGCCAGCAGTTCCTCGACAGAATTAGCTAACTATGGCTACACCTTC. The chain carries TRBV27 and TRBJ1-2; TRBD1 might be the D (5 bases). Trimming removed 4 bases at V and 0 bases at J, with 15 bases between. Germline loops: CDR1 MNHEY, CDR2 SMNVEV (reference sequence). The CDR3 is 16 amino acids.

The rearrangement uses TRBV5-1 and TRBJ2-7; TRBD2 might be the D (7 bases). Trimming removed 0 bases at V and 5 bases at J, with 15 bases between. Germline CDR1 is SGHRS and CDR2 is YFSETQ. This CDR3 comprises 15 residues. The CDR3 loop is CASSLVGGGMDEQYF. CDR3 DNA: TGCGCCAGCAGCTTGGTTGGGGGGGGCATGGACGAGCAGTACTTC.

V and J are TRBV2 and TRBJ2-2; D gene ambiguous. The CDR3 totals 13 residues. V was shortened by 10 bases and J by 0 bases, with 9 bases between the two germline ends. Germline-derived CDR1 and CDR2 are SNHLY and FYNNEI. CDR3 nucleotides: TGTGCCACTCCGCGTGCGAACACCGGGGAGCTGTTTTTT. Protein sequence: CATPRANTGELFF.

V usage is TRBV7-8 and J usage is TRBJ2-2, with 7 nucleotides matching TRBD2. Germline V gene lookup returns CDR1 SGHVS and CDR2 FQNEAQ. The CDR3 runs to 19 residues. V was clipped by 0 bases and J by 5 bases; unmatched bases: 15. The CDR3 here is CASSLAQASGLGRTGELFF. As DNA, the CDR3 is TGTGCCAGCAGCTTAGCTCAGGCTAGCGGACTCGGGAGGACCGGGGAGCTGTTTTTT.

The rearrangement links TRBV7-6 to TRBJ1-4; TRBD1 agrees at 9 bases. The CDR3 has 18 residues. The V gene's germline CDR1 is SGHVS and CDR2 FNYEAQ. Trimming cost V 1 base and J 7 bases; bases outside gene matches: 13. The CDR3 protein is CASSLVTGGQGVGEKLFF. The CDR3 DNA reads TGTGCCAGCAGCTTAGTAACCGGGGGACAGGGAGTCGGTGAAAAACTGTTTTTT.

The chain combines TRBV27 with TRBJ1-1; tentative D call: TRBD1 (5 bases). The V gene's germline CDR1 is MNHEY and CDR2 SMNVEV (reference sequence). The V end lost 1 base, the J end lost 1 base, and 16 bases lay between the germline ends. This CDR3 contains 17 residues. The CDR3 here is CASSLYATGRGNTEAFF. The CDR3 nucleotides read TGTGCCAGCAGTTTATACGCCACGGGGAGGGGGAACACTGAAGCTTTCTTT.

CDR3: CASSVDGYSYEQYF. The CDR3 DNA sequence: TGTGCCAGCAGCGTAGACGGTTACTCCTACGAGCAGTACTTC. This sequence joins TRBV9 and TRBJ2-7; unclear D gene. Deletions cut 0 bases from V and 0 bases from J, with 7 bases between. This CDR3 comprises 14 residues. The V gene's germline CDR1 is SGDLS and CDR2 YYNGEE.

This clone was counted a few times. The rearrangement joins TRBV6-6 to TRBJ1-2, with 7 bases identical to TRBD1. The CDR3 consists of 14 residues. Germline V gives CDR1 MNHNY, CDR2 SVGAGI (reference sequence). V trimming: 5 bases; J trimming: 3 bases; junction bases outside the gene matches: 6. DNA of the CDR3: TGTGCCAGCAGTCGGGACAGAACTTACTATGGCTACACCTTC. It translates to CASSRDRTYYGYTF.

The V and J genes are TRBV25-1 and TRBJ2-2, with D perhaps TRBD2 (6 bases). Germline V lookup: CDR1 MGHDK, CDR2 SYGVNS. The V end was cut by 5 bases, the J end by 5 bases, with 12 bases between. There are 14 residues in the CDR3. The CDR3 sequence: CASSWRVGTGELFF. In nucleotides, the CDR3 is TGTGCCAGCAGTTGGAGGGTAGGAACCGGGGAGCTGTTTTTT.

This clone is termed medium-sized. The V call is TRBV6-1, the J call TRBJ2-6; D is perhaps TRBD1 (6 bases). Trimming stripped 6 bases from V and 4 bases from J, with 13 bases between. This CDR3 has 15 amino acids. Germline V gene data show CDR1 as MNHNS and CDR2 as SASEGT. CDR3: CASSPTGSGANVLTF. The CDR3 DNA is TGTGCCAGCAGCCCAACAGGGTCCGGGGCCAACGTCCTGACTTTC.

This chain joins TRBV2 and TRBJ2-1, with a possible D match to TRBD2 (5 bases). In germline, CDR1 is SNHLY, CDR2 FYNNEI. CDR3 size: 13 residues. V lost 7 bases to trimming and J lost 6 bases, with 13 bases between them. CDR3 residues: CASIPGLSNEQFF. The CDR3 bases are TGTGCCAGCATCCCCGGACTCTCCAATGAGCAGTTCTTC.

V is TRBV13 and J is TRBJ2-2, with D perhaps TRBD2 (7 bases). CDR3 size: 15 residues. CDR1 is PRHDT, CDR2 FYEKMQ, per germline (reference sequence). V gave up 2 bases and J gave up 5 bases, with 12 bases separating them. Written as DNA, the CDR3 is TGTGCCAGCAGCTTACGGGGGGCCTATACCGGGGAGCTGTTTTTT. It yields the protein CASSLRGAYTGELFF.

The chain recombines TRBV4-1 with TRBJ2-5; 11 nucleotides line up with TRBD1. With 3 bases clipped from V and 5 bases from J, the junction kept 5 bases outside the gene matches. The germline gives CDR1 MGHRA, CDR2 YSYEKL. There are 15 residues in the CDR3. The CDR3 DNA reads as TGCGCCAGCAGCCACCGGACAGGGGGCGGGGAGACCCAGTACTTC. It yields the protein CASSHRTGGGETQYF.

Only one count was recorded for this clone. This chain uses TRBV4-2 with TRBJ2-1, with 11 bases aligning to TRBD2. The CDR3 consists of 21 residues. The ends lost 0 bases at V and 4 bases at J; junction bases unmatched: 17. Germline V gene data show CDR1 as LGHNA and CDR2 as YNFKEQ. CDR3 sequence (DNA): TGTGCCAGCAGCCAAGATGAGGTTGGTAGCGGGAGGGCCACGGGTTACAATGAGCAGTTCTTC. Translated, it gives CASSQDEVGSGRATGYNEQFF.

Only one count was recorded for this clone. The chain carries TRBV2 and TRBJ2-7; tentative D call: TRBD2 (5 bases). Trimming removed 3 bases at V and 2 bases at J, with 11 bases between. The germline CDR1 and CDR2 sequences are SNHLY and FYNNEI. The CDR3 loop spans 14 amino acids. CDR3 nucleotide sequence: TGTGCCAGCAGTGAGAGAGGGTACGCCTACGAGCAGTACTTC. Encoded protein: CASSERGYAYEQYF.

This clone occurred a few times. The gene calls are TRBV5-8 and TRBJ2-7; 7 nucleotides match TRBD1. Germline V gene lookup returns CDR1 SGHTS and CDR2 YDEGEE. The CDR3 extends over 12 amino acids. Trimming at V came to 2 bases and at J to 6 bases, leaving 2 bases not matched to a gene. CDR3 nucleotides: TGTGCCAGCAGCTTCGACAGGGTCGAGCAGTACTTC. It codes for CASSFDRVEQYF.

The V and J genes are TRBV11-2 and TRBJ1-3; D is possibly TRBD1 (5 bases). CDR1 is SGHAT and CDR2 is FQNNGV in the germline V gene. The CDR3 length is 17 residues. Trimming stripped 0 bases from V and 2 bases from J, with 14 bases between. CDR3 coding DNA: TGTGCCAGCAGCTTAGATCGGTTGCCAGGGACTGGAAACACCATATATTTT. Translation: CASSLDRLPGTGNTIYF.

V gene TRBV19 combines with J gene TRBJ2-2; 9 bases map to TRBD2. The CDR3 covers 17 residues. Germline lookup yields CDR1 LNHDA and CDR2 SQIVND (reference sequence). The ends lost 7 bases at V and 5 bases at J; junction bases unmatched: 14. The CDR3, as DNA: TGTGCCAGTACTCCCCCCTGGGGCGGGAGGGATACCGGGGAGCTGTTTTTT. The encoded protein is CASTPPWGGRDTGELFF. The full variable domain, its missing parts supplied by reference TRBV19 and TRBJ2-2, is DGGITQSPKYLFRKEGQNVTLSCEQNLNHDAMYWYRQDPGQGLRLIYYSQIVNDFQKGDIAEGYSVSREKKESFPLTVTSAQKNPTAFYLCASTPPWGGRDTGELFFGEGSRLTVL.

This chain joins TRBV9 and TRBJ1-1; 12 bases align to TRBD1. V was pared by 5 bases and J by 0 bases, with 11 bases of the junction left unmatched. This CDR3 has 18 amino acids. Germline V CDR1 and CDR2: SGDLS, YYNGEE. The CDR3 loop reads CASSLPTGTGGMNTEAFF. DNA of the CDR3: TGTGCCAGCAGTTTACCTACCGGGACAGGGGGCATGAACACTGAAGCTTTCTTT.

This CDR3 reads CASSEPMDRAGEQFF. In DNA, the CDR3 is TGCGCCAGCAGCGAGCCTATGGACAGGGCAGGTGAGCAGTTCTTC. This chain joins TRBV5-1 and TRBJ2-1; 8 positions match TRBD1. Germline assignment: CDR1 SGHRS and CDR2 YFSETQ. The CDR3 totals 15 residues. Trimming cost V 4 bases and J 9 bases; bases outside gene matches: 12.

The V and J genes are TRBV2 and TRBJ1-1, with D hard to call. The CDR3 contains 12 residues. Germline V gene sequence: CDR1 SNHLY, CDR2 FYNNEI. Trimming took 5 bases from V and 5 from J, leaving 9 bases between them. For the CDR3, the DNA is TGTGCCAGCAGTCGACTGGAGACTGAAGCTTTCTTT. Translation: CASSRLETEAFF.

This rearrangement joins TRBV2 to TRBJ1-2, with 9 bases that match TRBD1. This CDR3 is 14 amino acids long. The junction had 7 bases not matched to a gene; V was cut back by 8 bases and J by 3 bases. The germline V gene has CDR1 SNHLY and CDR2 FYNNEI. The CDR3 nucleotides are TGTGCCAGCGGATGGGACAGGGCCGACTATGGCTACACCTTC. Translating gives CASGWDRADYGYTF.

The gene calls are TRBV6-6 and TRBJ1-2; a weak D match, TRBD1 (5 bases). Germline V gene data show CDR1 as MNHNY and CDR2 as SVGAGI (reference sequence). This CDR3 has 12 amino acids. Trimming stripped 5 bases from V and 4 bases from J, with 8 bases between. The CDR3 DNA follows: TGTGCCAGCAGTGGGGGACTCTATGGCTACACCTTC. This translates into CASSGGLYGYTF.

J is TRBJ1-1 and V is TRBV28; no clear D gene. Germline CDR1 and CDR2: MDHEN and SYDVKM. CDR3 length: 12 amino acids. The V end lost 6 bases, the J end lost 3 bases, and 8 bases lay between the germline ends. The CDR3 spells CASRSPDTEAFF. CDR3 DNA: TGTGCCAGCAGATCTCCTGACACTGAAGCTTTCTTT.